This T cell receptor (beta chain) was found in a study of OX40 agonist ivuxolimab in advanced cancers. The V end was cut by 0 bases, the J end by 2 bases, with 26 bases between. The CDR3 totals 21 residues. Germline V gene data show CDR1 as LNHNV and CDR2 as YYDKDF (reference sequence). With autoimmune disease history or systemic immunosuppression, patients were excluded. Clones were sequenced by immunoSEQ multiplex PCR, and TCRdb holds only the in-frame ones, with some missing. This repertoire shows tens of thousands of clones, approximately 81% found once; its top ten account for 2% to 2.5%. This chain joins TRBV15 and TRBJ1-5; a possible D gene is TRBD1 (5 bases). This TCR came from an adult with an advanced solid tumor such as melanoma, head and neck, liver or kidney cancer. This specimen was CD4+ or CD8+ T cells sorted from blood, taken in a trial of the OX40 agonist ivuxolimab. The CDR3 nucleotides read TGTGCCACCAGCAGAGATGGGGGACGGCTGAGAGAGTTCTTGGGCAATCAGCCCCAGCATTTT. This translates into CATSRDGGRLREFLGNQPQHF.